This T cell receptor (beta chain) was documented in a study of blood T cell repertoires in COVID-19. Study processing details: Reference gene primer amplification in the assay estimated nucleated cell counts. TCRdb keeps only in-frame clones here, not all; method: immunoSEQ multiplex PCR. Clonal size and the V and J genes are those of that table, whereas D and trimming came from the DNA. The sample holds about 480,000 clones; approximately 92% are singletons and the top ten take 0.75% to 0.9%. Germline CDR1 and CDR2: MNHEY and SVGAGI. CDR3 length: 14 residues. V was shortened by 6 bases and J by 2 bases, with 13 bases between the two germline ends.

The chain carries TRBV6-5 and TRBJ2-5; maybe TRBD1 (6 bases). This sequence originates from a young man with COVID-19, enrolled during active disease. The sequenced material came from peripheral blood. DNA for the CDR3: TGTGCCAGCAGGGTAACAGGGTTACAAGAGACCCAGTACTTC. Residues: CASRVTGLQETQYF.